One T cell receptor (beta chain) is described in this entry. How the authors handled the data: Amplified reference gene primers provided the basis for estimating nucleated cell counts. Clones were read by immunoSEQ multiplex PCR, and TCRdb kept only the in-frame ones, dropping some. V and J calls and clone size follow that table, whereas D and trimming were derived from the DNA. Of fewer than 200,000 clones listed, around 85% are singletons. Trimming left V 1 base short and J 1 base short, with 5 bases between. CDR3 length equals 14 residues. CDR1 and CDR2 (germline): LNHDA, SQIVND (reference sequence). This record belongs to a study of blood T cell repertoires in COVID-19. Whole-study context: The United States, Italy and Spain provided the acute and convalescent COVID-19 samples. T cells, B-cell-depleted T cells, or PBMCs provided the cDNA or gDNA that served as material.

The source is a woman in her sixties or seventies with acute or convalescent COVID-19. Sequencing input: peripheral blood. The chain recombines TRBV19 with TRBJ1-5; D uncertain. The DNA of the CDR3 is TGTGCCAGTAGTATAGGTCAGAGCAATCAGCCCCAGCATTTT. It specifies CASSIGQSNQPQHF.